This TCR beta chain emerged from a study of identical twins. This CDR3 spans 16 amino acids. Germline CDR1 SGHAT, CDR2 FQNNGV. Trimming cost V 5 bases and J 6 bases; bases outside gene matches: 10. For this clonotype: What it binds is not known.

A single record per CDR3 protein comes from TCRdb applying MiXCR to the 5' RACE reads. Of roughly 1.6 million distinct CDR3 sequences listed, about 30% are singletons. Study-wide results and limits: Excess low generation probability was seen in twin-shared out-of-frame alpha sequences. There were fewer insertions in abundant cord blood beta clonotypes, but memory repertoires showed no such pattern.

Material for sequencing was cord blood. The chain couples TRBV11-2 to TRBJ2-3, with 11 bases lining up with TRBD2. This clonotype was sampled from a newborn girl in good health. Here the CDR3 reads CASSGRLAGRGDTQYF. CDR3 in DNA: TGTGCCAGCAGCGGGCGACTAGCGGGACGGGGGGATACGCAGTATTTT. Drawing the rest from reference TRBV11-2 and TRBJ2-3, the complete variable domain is EAGVAQSPRYKIIEKRQSVAFWCNPISGHATLYWYQQILGQGPKLLIQFQNNGVVDDSQLPKDRFSAERLKGVDSTLKIQPAKLEDSAVYLCASSGRLAGRGDTQYFGPGTRLTVL.